The entry below describes one T cell receptor beta chain. What it recognizes is unknown. The sample originates from a study of beta chain features in type 1 diabetes. Findings and caveats of the study: High-TCR-expressing cells could be over-represented by cDNA sequencing.

Expressed TCRB transcripts got sequenced, as all isolated RNA was reverse transcribed. Only in-frame clones appear in the TCRdb table, and some are missing; sequencing was by immunoSEQ multiplex PCR. Among 620,000 or so clones listed, roughly a sixth were seen once. The sample comprised naive CD4+ T cells from blood. This sequence originates from a man between 18 and 29 years old in good health.

The CDR3 here is CASSSIKETQYF. CDR3 coding DNA: TGTGCCAGCAGCTCGATAAAAGAGACCCAGTACTTC. This chain connects TRBV11-2 to TRBJ2-5; D call uncertain. CDR1 is SGHAT and CDR2 is FQNNGV in the germline V gene. The V gene lost 4 bases and the J gene lost 3 bases, with 6 bases spanning the gap. The CDR3 loop spans 12 amino acids.